This entry concerns a single T cell receptor (beta chain). The data belong to a study of type 1 regulatory T cells. About the research overall: T-allo10 is an in vitro-generated, Tr1-enriched CD4 T cell product specific for alloantigen.

TCRdb passed the reads through MiXCR, listing each CDR3 protein once. The data contain some 90,000 distinct CDR3 sequences, around a third of them singletons. The TCR sequence derives from a human donor in good health. Sequencing was done on a sample of CD4+ T cells, either the whole sample or a sorted fraction (not recorded which).

CDR3 loop: CASSRSGLSSYNEQFF. The CDR3 coding sequence is TGTGCCAGCAGCAGATCGGGACTCAGCTCCTACAATGAGCAGTTCTTC. The chain employs TRBV7-8 and TRBJ2-1, with D maybe TRBD2 (6 bases). The CDR3 totals 16 residues. Germline CDR1 and CDR2: SGHVS and FQNEAQ. Trimming left V 5 bases short and J 0 bases short, with 14 bases between.